This note documents a single T cell receptor (beta chain) sequence. Its cognate antigen is unknown. This CDR3 is built from 16 residues. The V gene's germline CDR1 is LGHNA and CDR2 YNFKEQ. J was trimmed by 4 bases and V by 0 bases; bases with no gene match: 6. Primers included in the PCR were 60 Vbeta and 13 Jbeta primers. Clones were sequenced by immunoSEQ multiplex PCR, and TCRdb holds only the in-frame ones, with some missing. The sample shows 110,000 or so clones, roughly 71% of them seen only once. Though nominally healthy at sampling, donors likely had unrecorded immune exposures. These data originate in a study of cytomegalovirus exposure and HLA in healthy donors. The study's findings and limits: There were some public TCRs occurring in many donors, but most TCR sequences were rare. Later analysis showed TCR association rates varying by HLA locus, highest for DRB1 and lowest for HLA-C. Immune exposure was documented only through CMV serostatus.

Sequencing was carried out using PBMCs. The receptor comes from a woman between 65 and 79 years old in good health and CMV-seropositive. V and J are TRBV4-2 and TRBJ1-2; 9 nucleotides agree with TRBD1. As DNA, the CDR3 is TGTGCCAGCAGCCAAGATAGAGGACAGGGGTCCTATGGCTACACCTTC. Its translation: CASSQDRGQGSYGYTF.